This entry lists 16 T cell receptor beta chains sequenced from one sample in a study of blood T cell repertoires in COVID-19. Clones were read by immunoSEQ multiplex PCR, and TCRdb kept only the in-frame ones, dropping some. The table has about 170,000 clones, about 80% seen once. Sequenced input: PBMCs or T cells enriched from blood (not recorded which). These receptors all come from a woman in her 70s in a cohort exposed to, infected with or recovered from COVID-19 (not recorded which).

V gene TRBV7-8 combines with J gene TRBJ1-1; 9 nucleotides match TRBD1. Germline lookup yields CDR1 SGHVS and CDR2 FQNEAQ. J gave up 0 bases and V 4 bases, and 12 bases lay outside the gene matches. The CDR3 covers 18 residues. The CDR3 is CASSYVRQGDNLNTEAFF. The CDR3 nucleotides read TGTGCCAGCAGCTACGTCCGACAGGGGGATAACCTGAACACTGAAGCTTTCTTT.

This chain connects TRBV27 to TRBJ2-2; 11 nucleotides align to TRBD2. Germline CDR1 reads MNHEY; CDR2 reads SMNVEV (reference sequence). J was trimmed by 4 bases and V by 5 bases; bases with no gene match: 9. The CDR3 has 17 residues. The CDR3 nucleotides read TGTGCCAGCAGTATAAGTACTAGCGGGAGTGTCACCGGGGAGCTGTTTTTT. This encodes CASSISTSGSVTGELFF.

The gene calls are TRBV7-9 and TRBJ2-7, with 9 nucleotides matching TRBD1. The CDR3 runs to 15 residues. After removal of 0 bases from V and 4 bases from J, the junction contained 4 bases not matched to a gene. Germline CDR1 is SEHNR and CDR2 is FQNEAQ (reference sequence). The CDR3 loop is CASSLAQGARYEQYF. The CDR3 DNA is TGTGCCAGCAGCTTAGCACAGGGGGCTAGGTACGAGCAGTACTTC.

The chain carries TRBV18 and TRBJ1-6, with 8 nucleotides matching TRBD1. V lost 6 bases to trimming and J lost 7 bases; unmatched junction nucleotides: 11. From germline, CDR1 is KGHSH and CDR2 LQKENI. The CDR3 length is 16 residues. The CDR3 loop reads CASSPGTGDQNSPLHF. The CDR3, as DNA: TGTGCCAGCTCTCCCGGGACAGGCGATCAAAATTCACCCCTCCACTTT.

This clone was seen a single time. The chain has TRBV18 and TRBJ1-5, with TRBD1 matching over 8 bases. The CDR3 length is 14 residues. The ends lost 6 bases at V and 5 bases at J; junction bases unmatched: 6. The V gene's germline CDR1 is KGHSH and CDR2 LQKENI. DNA of the CDR3: TGTGCCAGCTCGGAGGACAGGGCGTATCAGCCCCAGCATTTT. Translation: CASSEDRAYQPQHF.

The chain has TRBV19 and TRBJ2-2, with D possibly TRBD1 on 7 matching bases. The CDR3 consists of 16 residues. In germline, CDR1 is LNHDA, CDR2 SQIVND (reference sequence). Trimming removed 3 bases from V and 3 bases from J, with 14 bases in between. CDR3 sequence reads: CASSIRAGGYTGELFF. In nucleotides, the CDR3 is TGTGCCAGTAGTATCAGGGCAGGGGGGTACACCGGGGAGCTGTTTTTT.

The chain employs TRBV7-2 and TRBJ1-2; maybe TRBD1 (6 bases). Germline CDR1 is SGHTA and CDR2 is FQGNSA. The CDR3 sequence is 12 residues long. V was trimmed by 5 bases and J by 7 bases, leaving 11 bases between them. CDR3 sequence reads: CASSAIGGGYTF. CDR3 DNA sequence: TGTGCCAGCAGCGCCATAGGGGGTGGCTACACCTTC.

This chain joins TRBV5-4 and TRBJ2-5, with D possibly matching TRBD2 (6 bases). Germline loops: CDR1 SGHNT, CDR2 YYREEE (reference sequence). This CDR3 contains 14 residues. Trimming took 3 bases from V and 1 from J, leaving 10 bases between them. This CDR3 is CASSSGLLQETQYF. In DNA form, the CDR3 reads TGTGCCAGCAGCTCCGGACTACTCCAAGAGACCCAGTACTTC.

The rearrangement uses TRBV10-2 and TRBJ1-1; D unresolved. The CDR3 has 11 amino acids. In germline, CDR1 is WSHSY, CDR2 SAAADI. Deletions cut 6 bases from V and 2 bases from J, with 4 bases between. For the CDR3, the DNA is TGCGCCAGCAGGACTAACACTGAAGCTTTCTTT. This translates into CASRTNTEAFF.

The chain uses TRBV18 and TRBJ2-7; no definite D call. The CDR3 has 13 amino acids. The V gene's germline CDR1 is KGHSH and CDR2 LQKENI. V lost 1 base to trimming and J lost 3 bases, with 7 bases between them. CDR3 region: CASSPLRSYEQYF. The CDR3 nucleotides are TGTGCCAGCTCACCACTGAGAAGCTACGAGCAGTACTTC.

The chain joins TRBV18 to TRBJ1-6; D gene ambiguous. This CDR3 has 15 amino acids. V was pared by 3 bases and J by 0 bases, with 6 bases between. Germline assignment: CDR1 KGHSH and CDR2 LQKENI. The CDR3 here is CASSPSSSYNSPLHF. In DNA form, the CDR3 reads TGTGCCAGCTCACCTTCCAGCTCCTATAATTCACCCCTCCACTTT.

J is TRBJ2-2 and V is TRBV6-4; 7 positions match TRBD1. Losses at the gene ends were 6 bases for V and 4 bases for J; bases not matched to a gene: 5. The CDR3 contains 14 residues. CDR1 is MRHNA, CDR2 SNTAGT, per germline. The CDR3 is CASRRGQFTGELFF. In nucleotides, the CDR3 is TGTGCCAGCAGGAGGGGACAGTTCACCGGGGAGCTGTTTTTT.

Only a few counts were recorded for this clone. V and J are TRBV28 and TRBJ2-4; 7 nucleotides match TRBD2. Germline trimming cut 2 bases from V and 4 bases from J; bases unmatched to any gene: 11. The CDR3 sequence is 17 residues long. Looked up from germline, CDR1 is MDHEN and CDR2 is SYDVKM. The CDR3 DNA sequence: TGTGCCAGCAGTTTAATTTGGTCTAGCGGAGGGAAAAACATTCAGTACTTC. The encoded protein is CASSLIWSSGGKNIQYF. The full variable domain, with the rest looked up from reference TRBV28 and TRBJ2-4, is DVKVTQSSRYLVKRTGEKVFLECVQDMDHENMFWYRQDPGLGLRLIYFSYDVKMKEKGDIPEGYSVSREKKERFSLILESASTNQTSMYLCASSLIWSSGGKNIQYFGAGTRLSVL.

V gene TRBV28 combines with J gene TRBJ2-7, with D maybe TRBD2 (5 bases). CDR3 length: 14 amino acids. Trimming removed 8 bases from V and 3 bases from J, with 17 bases in between. Germline CDR1 and CDR2: MDHEN and SYDVKM. The DNA for the CDR3 is TGTGCCAGCCACCCGAGGACTGGAAACTACGAGCAGTACTTC. Residues: CASHPRTGNYEQYF.

J is TRBJ2-1 and V is TRBV19, with 7 bases identical to TRBD2. Unmatched junction bases numbered 8, after V lost 0 bases and J lost 9 bases. The CDR3 totals 15 residues. The germline gives CDR1 LNHDA, CDR2 SQIVND (reference sequence). The CDR3 loop is CASSIELAANIEQFF. In DNA, the CDR3 is TGTGCCAGTAGTATAGAGCTAGCGGCAAATATTGAGCAGTTCTTC. The full variable domain, completed using reference TRBV19 and TRBJ2-1, is DGGITQSPKYLFRKEGQNVTLSCEQNLNHDAMYWYRQDPGQGLRLIYYSQIVNDFQKGDIAEGYSVSREKKESFPLTVTSAQKNPTAFYLCASSIELAANIEQFFGPGTRLTVL.

This clone was found once. The rearrangement joins TRBV19 to TRBJ2-5, with 8 positions matching TRBD2. Losses at the gene ends were 4 bases for V and 4 bases for J; bases not matched to a gene: 5. In germline, CDR1 is LNHDA, CDR2 SQIVND (reference sequence). The CDR3 loop spans 14 amino acids. The CDR3 DNA is TGTGCCAGTAGTACCTCGACTAGCGCAGAGACCCAGTACTTC. This codes for CASSTSTSAETQYF.